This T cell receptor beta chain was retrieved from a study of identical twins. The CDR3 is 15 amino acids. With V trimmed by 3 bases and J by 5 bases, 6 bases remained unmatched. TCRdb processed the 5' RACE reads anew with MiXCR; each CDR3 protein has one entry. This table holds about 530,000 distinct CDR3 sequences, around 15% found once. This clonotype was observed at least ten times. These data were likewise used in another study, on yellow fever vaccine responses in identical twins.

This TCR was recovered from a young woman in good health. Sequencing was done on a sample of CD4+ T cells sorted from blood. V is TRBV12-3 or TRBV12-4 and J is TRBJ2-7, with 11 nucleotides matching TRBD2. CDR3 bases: TGTGCCAGCAGTTTTAATAGCGGGAGGGCCGACGAGCAGTACTTC. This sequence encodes CASSFNSGRADEQYF.